The 27 T cell receptor beta chains in this list originate from one sample, sequenced in a study of T cell changes during pregnancy in multiple sclerosis. The method was immunoSEQ multiplex PCR; TCRdb's version includes in-frame clones alone and lacks a portion of them. The repertoire consists of roughly 60,000 clones, with roughly 95% occurring once and the leading ten covering 0.36%. This sample comprised CD4+ T cells from peripheral blood mononuclear cells, obtained before pregnancy. Receptors were obtained from a female donor with multiple sclerosis, enrolled in a pregnancy study.

The rearrangement links TRBV4-3 to TRBJ2-1; 9 bases align to TRBD1. V was clipped by 2 bases and J by 0 bases; unmatched bases: 2. There are 16 residues in the CDR3. Germline V gives CDR1 LGHNA, CDR2 YSLEER. The CDR3 DNA reads as TGCGCCAGCAGCCAACGACAGGGGGTCTCCTACAATGAGCAGTTCTTC. Translation gives CASSQRQGVSYNEQFF.

The chain couples TRBV18 to TRBJ1-1, with D uncertain. Trimming took 8 bases from V and 4 from J, leaving 14 bases between them. The CDR3 contains 13 residues. CDR1 KGHSH and CDR2 LQKENI come from the germline V gene. The CDR3: CASRGGPGTEAFF. CDR3 in DNA: TGTGCCAGCCGAGGAGGGCCGGGCACTGAAGCTTTCTTT.

The rearrangement links TRBV28 to TRBJ1-3; perhaps TRBD1 as D (5 bases). Trimming pared 3 bases from V and 4 bases from J, leaving 16 bases between. The CDR3 sequence is 16 residues long. The germline V gene encodes CDR1 MDHEN and CDR2 SYDVKM. The CDR3, as DNA: TGTGCCAGCAGTTTTCCCGGGGGACGAAGGGGAAACACCATATATTTT. As protein: CASSFPGGRRGNTIYF.

The V call is TRBV30, the J call TRBJ1-6, with TRBD1 identical over 10 bases. Germline V CDR1 and CDR2: GTSNPN, SVGIG (reference sequence). CDR3 size: 15 residues. After removal of 2 bases from V and 6 bases from J, the junction contained 4 bases not matched to a gene. CDR3 protein: CAWSNRDRGNSPLHF. CDR3 in DNA: TGTGCCTGGAGTAACCGGGACAGGGGTAATTCACCCCTCCACTTT.

CDR3 coding DNA: TGTGCCAGCAGCTACGCTGGGGGACTACTTTACTCCTACGAGCAGTACTTC. Translated: CASSYAGGLLYSYEQYF. The V gene is TRBV7-2, the J gene TRBJ2-7, with 7 bases matching TRBD2. Germline V gives CDR1 SGHTA, CDR2 FQGNSA. V trimming: 4 bases; J trimming: 0 bases; junction bases outside the gene matches: 12. CDR3 size: 17 residues.

A single count supports this clone. The rearrangement links TRBV19 to TRBJ1-2; D remains ambiguous. Germline V gives CDR1 LNHDA, CDR2 SQIVND (reference sequence). This CDR3 contains 14 residues. V dropped 3 bases and J dropped 1 base, with 9 bases sitting between them. The CDR3, as DNA: TGTGCCAGTAGTATGGCAGGTATTAACTATGGCTACACCTTC. This gives the protein CASSMAGINYGYTF.

This chain links TRBV10-3 with TRBJ1-1; D call uncertain. The germline V gene encodes CDR1 ENHRY and CDR2 SYGVKD. The CDR3 extends over 14 amino acids. Deletions cut 0 bases from V and 4 bases from J, with 9 bases between. Here the CDR3 reads CAISESMVGTEAFF. In DNA form, the CDR3 reads TGTGCCATCAGTGAGTCGATGGTCGGCACTGAAGCTTTCTTT.

This clone was detected only once. The rearrangement joins TRBV18 to TRBJ2-7; 9 positions agree with TRBD1. CDR1 and CDR2 (germline): KGHSH, LQKENI. CDR3 length: 14 residues. Trimming took 3 bases from V and 6 from J; bases not matched to a gene: 6. CDR3: CASSPRDRESEQYF. The CDR3 DNA follows: TGTGCCAGCTCACCTAGGGACAGGGAGAGCGAGCAGTACTTC.

The chain joins TRBV20-1 to TRBJ2-1; no definite D call. The germline CDR1 and CDR2 sequences are DFQATT and SNEGSKA (reference sequence). V was cut by 3 bases and J by 8 bases, with 8 bases left in between. CDR3 length: 11 residues. CDR3 sequence reads: CSASYPHEQFF. DNA of the CDR3: TGCAGTGCTAGTTATCCCCATGAGCAGTTCTTC.

The rearrangement joins TRBV30 to TRBJ1-2, with 7 nucleotides matching TRBD1. V lost 4 bases to trimming and J lost 8 bases; unmatched junction nucleotides: 4. The CDR3 spans 11 residues. The germline V gene encodes CDR1 GTSNPN and CDR2 SVGIG (reference sequence). The CDR3, as DNA: TGTGCCTGGAAGGGGGACAGCGGCTACACCTTC. Translating gives CAWKGDSGYTF.

The count of this clone is one. The chain employs TRBV11-2 and TRBJ2-7; D is unclear. The germline V gene has CDR1 SGHAT and CDR2 FQNNGV. This CDR3 region has 11 residues. Trimming left V 3 bases short and J 7 bases short, with 7 bases between. CDR3 nucleotide sequence: TGTGCCAGCAGCTTGACTTGGGAGCAGTACTTC. Translated: CASSLTWEQYF. Together with reference TRBV11-2 and TRBJ2-7, the CDR3 gives the full variable domain: EAGVAQSPRYKIIEKRQSVAFWCNPISGHATLYWYQQILGQGPKLLIQFQNNGVVDDSQLPKDRFSAERLKGVDSTLKIQPAKLEDSAVYLCASSLTWEQYFGPGTRLTVT.

V and J are TRBV7-9 and TRBJ2-6; weak D call: TRBD2 (5 bases). CDR1 is SEHNR, CDR2 FQNEAQ, per germline (reference sequence). Trimming cost V 5 bases and J 3 bases, with 11 bases left between them. The CDR3 totals 15 residues. In DNA, the CDR3 is TGTGCCAGCAGCCAGACCGGAGGTGGGGCCAACGTCCTGACTTTC. It codes for CASSQTGGGANVLTF.

V gene TRBV25-1 combines with J gene TRBJ2-1; D gene unclear. Trimming stripped 1 base from V and 2 bases from J, with 15 bases between. The V gene's germline CDR1 is MGHDK and CDR2 SYGVNS. The CDR3 covers 17 residues. In DNA, the CDR3 is TGTGCCAGCAGTGAATGGCGCAGGTTCAGCCCCTACAATGAGCAGTTCTTC. Translated, it gives CASSEWRRFSPYNEQFF.

This chain joins TRBV9 and TRBJ1-3; 7 positions match TRBD1. CDR1 SGDLS and CDR2 YYNGEE come from the germline V gene. The CDR3 covers 16 residues. The V segment lost 3 bases and the J segment 3 bases; nucleotides outside the gene matches: 9. CDR3 loop: CASSDRTGLDGNTIYF. CDR3 bases: TGTGCCAGCAGCGACCGGACAGGTCTGGATGGAAACACCATATATTTT.

The count of this clone is one. The J gene is TRBJ1-5, the V gene TRBV28; perhaps TRBD1 as D (5 bases). Deletions cut 4 bases from V and 1 base from J, with 11 bases between. The V gene's germline CDR1 is MDHEN and CDR2 SYDVKM. The CDR3 is 15 amino acids. CDR3 protein: CASSSLTGSNQPQHF. The CDR3, as DNA: TGTGCCAGCAGTTCTCTCACAGGAAGCAATCAGCCCCAGCATTTT.

V usage is TRBV28 and J usage is TRBJ2-3, with D tentatively TRBD2 (5 bases). Germline V gives CDR1 MDHEN, CDR2 SYDVKM. Trimming left V 5 bases short and J 0 bases short, with 12 bases between. This CDR3 region has 15 residues. The CDR3 DNA reads as TGTGCCAGCAGTACCGGGGATGTTAGCACAGATACGCAGTATTTT. It yields the protein CASSTGDVSTDTQYF.

V gene TRBV19 combines with J gene TRBJ1-1, with TRBD1 matching 7 bases. V shed 2 bases and J 1 base; nucleotides not matched to a gene: 7. Germline assignment: CDR1 LNHDA and CDR2 SQIVND (reference sequence). There are 16 residues in the CDR3. The CDR3, as DNA: TGTGCCAGTAGTATATGGGGTCGACAGGGGAACACTGAAGCTTTCTTT. Translating gives CASSIWGRQGNTEAFF.

The rearrangement joins TRBV5-1 to TRBJ2-4, with 7 positions matching TRBD1. The CDR3 totals 15 residues. J lost 7 bases, V lost 6 bases, and 13 bases had no gene match. Per germline, CDR1 SGHRS and CDR2 YFSETQ. CDR3 coding DNA: TGCGCCAGCATGAGTTCACGACAGGGCTCGAACATTCAGTACTTC. Translation gives CASMSSRQGSNIQYF.

The genes are TRBV28 and TRBJ2-1, with TRBD2 matching over 13 bases. Germline lookup yields CDR1 MDHEN and CDR2 SYDVKM. V shed 5 bases, J shed 7 bases, and the junction held 8 bases outside the gene matches. CDR3 size: 16 residues. CDR3 coding DNA: TGTGCCAGCAGTCGGACTAGCGGGAGTGGGGGGAATGAGCAGTTCTTC. This sequence encodes CASSRTSGSGGNEQFF.

The CDR3 loop is CASSVGQTGLSTDTQYF. The CDR3 bases are TGTGCCAGCAGCGTAGGACAGACGGGACTAAGCACAGATACGCAGTATTTT. V is TRBV9 and J is TRBJ2-3; the match to TRBD2 covers 7 bases. From germline, CDR1 is SGDLS and CDR2 YYNGEE. This CDR3 contains 17 residues. J gave up 0 bases and V 0 bases, and 7 bases lay outside the gene matches.

This rearrangement joins TRBV9 to TRBJ1-3; D is possibly TRBD1 (5 bases). CDR3 size: 13 residues. CDR1 and CDR2 (germline): SGDLS, YYNGEE. V gave up 3 bases and J gave up 4 bases, with 8 bases separating them. The CDR3 region has the DNA TGTGCCAGCAGCGAGGGGTACGGAAACACCATATATTTT. This encodes CASSEGYGNTIYF.

The chain is built from TRBV4-1 and TRBJ2-6; perhaps TRBD2 as D (5 bases). The germline gives CDR1 MGHRA, CDR2 YSYEKL. The CDR3 has 15 amino acids. V lost 0 bases, J lost 5 bases, and 8 bases lay in between. For the CDR3, the DNA is TGCGCCAGCAGCCAAGAGGACTCCCGGGCCAACGTCCTGACTTTC. This encodes CASSQEDSRANVLTF.

This chain's CDR3 is CASSVAASGRFYEQYF. In DNA, the CDR3 is TGTGCCAGCAGCGTAGCGGCTAGCGGGAGGTTCTACGAGCAGTACTTC. The chain combines TRBV9 with TRBJ2-7; 11 positions match TRBD2. The CDR3 consists of 16 residues. CDR1 SGDLS and CDR2 YYNGEE come from the germline V gene. The J segment lost 3 bases and the V segment lost 0 bases, leaving 5 bases of the junction unmatched.

Within the sample, this clone is medium-sized. The rearrangement links TRBV9 to TRBJ1-4; a possible D gene is TRBD1 (5 bases). V was trimmed by 1 base and J by 3 bases, leaving 10 bases between them. The CDR3 extends over 15 amino acids. The germline V gene encodes CDR1 SGDLS and CDR2 YYNGEE. CDR3 sequence: CASSVSGRANEKLFF. Written as DNA, the CDR3 is TGTGCCAGCAGCGTATCAGGGAGGGCTAATGAAAAACTGTTTTTT.

The chain links TRBV5-5 to TRBJ2-5, with TRBD2 matching 7 bases. V shed 6 bases, J shed 1 base, and the junction held 18 bases outside the gene matches. This CDR3 comprises 18 residues. In germline, CDR1 is SGHKS, CDR2 YYEKEE (reference sequence). The CDR3 coding sequence is TGTGCCAGCACCAAGGTAGCGGGCCATTCAAGATTCCAAGAGACCCAGTACTTC. Translating gives CASTKVAGHSRFQETQYF.

The chain is built from TRBV18 and TRBJ2-2; TRBD2 matches at 14 bases. The V gene end was trimmed by 3 bases and the J gene end by 6 bases; junction bases not matched to a gene: 0. CDR1 and CDR2 (germline): KGHSH, LQKENI. The CDR3 is made up of 15 amino acids. In nucleotides, the CDR3 is TGTGCCAGCTCACCGGGACTAGCGGGAGCCGGGGAGCTGTTTTTT. It specifies CASSPGLAGAGELFF.

J is TRBJ1-3 and V is TRBV20-1; the D gene is possibly TRBD1 (6 bases). This CDR3 is built from 11 residues. Between the trimmed V and J ends, which lost 3 bases and 7 bases, there was a span of 7 bases. CDR1 is DFQATT, CDR2 SNEGSKA, per germline (reference sequence). The CDR3 spells CSASQGNTIYF. CDR3 bases: TGCAGTGCTAGTCAGGGGAACACCATATATTTT.